This paragraph reports one T cell receptor beta chain. Method: immunoSEQ multiplex PCR; TCRdb's copy keeps in-frame clones and lacks some. The table includes 55,000 to 70,000 clones, 75% to 90% detected once. The data belong to a study of OX40 agonist ivuxolimab in advanced cancers. Study as a whole: Age averaged around 60 years (range about 20 to 80), and 70% to 85% were male.

J lost 6 bases, V lost 3 bases, and 8 bases had no gene match. The germline V gene encodes CDR1 WNHNN and CDR2 SYGVQD (reference sequence). The CDR3 has 14 residues. The input for sequencing was CD4+ or CD8+ T cells sorted from blood, taken in a trial of the OX40 agonist ivuxolimab. The chain combines TRBV10-1 with TRBJ2-7, with TRBD2 identical over 7 bases. The receptor's source is an adult with an advanced solid tumor such as melanoma, head and neck, liver or kidney cancer. CDR3 region: CASSDAGTTGEQYF. CDR3 DNA: TGCGCCAGCAGTGACGCAGGGACTACCGGCGAGCAGTACTTC.